This entry lists 9 T cell receptor beta chains sequenced from one sample in a study of early T cells in non-severe SARS-CoV-2 infection. MiXCR, run by TCRdb on the 5' RACE reads, gives a single entry per CDR3 protein. Of some 28,000 distinct CDR3 sequences listed, 8.5% to 10% are singletons. The material sequenced was whole blood. The receptors stem from an adult who was a healthcare worker with PCR-confirmed SARS-CoV-2 infection or an uninfected control (not recorded which).

V gene TRBV11-2 combines with J gene TRBJ2-2; D might be TRBD1 (5 bases). The CDR3 sequence is 13 residues long. Trimming left V 4 bases short and J 5 bases short, with 8 bases between. The germline CDR1 and CDR2 sequences are SGHAT and FQNNGV. As DNA, the CDR3 is TGTGCCAGCAGCTCCAGGGTGACCGGGGAGCTGTTTTTT. It encodes CASSSRVTGELFF.

This clonotype showed up many times. CDR3 bases: TGTGCCAGCAGTGAATGGGGACTAGCCCCCACAGATACGCAGTATTTT. Residues: CASSEWGLAPTDTQYF. The chain recombines TRBV25-1 with TRBJ2-3; TRBD2 agrees at 9 bases. Trimming removed 1 base from V and 2 bases from J; junction bases left unmatched: 4. This CDR3 is 16 amino acids long. The V gene's germline CDR1 is MGHDK and CDR2 SYGVNS.

This clonotype was seen repeatedly, ten times or more. The CDR3 nucleotides are TGTGCCTGGAAAGGGACAGGGGGGAATTCACCCCTCCACTTT. This gives the protein CAWKGTGGNSPLHF. The chain uses TRBV30 and TRBJ1-6; 11 bases are a match to TRBD1. Trimming removed 4 bases from V and 7 bases from J; junction bases left unmatched: 3. This CDR3 region has 14 residues. CDR1 GTSNPN and CDR2 SVGIG come from the germline V gene (reference sequence).

This clonotype was found many times. The chain employs TRBV7-9 and TRBJ1-5; D may be TRBD1 (6 bases). Germline lookup yields CDR1 SEHNR and CDR2 FQNEAQ (reference sequence). V was clipped by 1 base and J by 0 bases, with 13 bases between them. This CDR3 region has 17 residues. CDR3 protein: CASSLDLGGHSNQPQHF. The DNA for the CDR3 is TGTGCCAGCAGCTTAGATTTGGGGGGGCATAGCAATCAGCCCCAGCATTTT.

This clonotype was counted between two and nine times. This chain uses TRBV7-3 with TRBJ2-5; no clear D. The CDR3 is made up of 14 amino acids. In germline, CDR1 is SGHTA, CDR2 FQGTGA. V shed 5 bases and J shed 5 bases, with 15 bases lying between them. CDR3 nucleotides: TGTGCCAGCAGCCCAAGGGCGTTGGGGGAGACCCAGTACTTC. It yields the protein CASSPRALGETQYF.

This clonotype was seen many times. The chain recombines TRBV7-2 with TRBJ2-3, with no clear D. This CDR3 comprises 13 residues. The V and J ends lost 8 bases and 3 bases respectively, with 12 bases between them. Germline loops: CDR1 SGHTA, CDR2 FQGNSA. The CDR3 region is CASFSWQTDTQYF. The CDR3, as DNA: TGTGCCAGCTTTAGTTGGCAAACAGATACGCAGTATTTT.

This clonotype was detected many times. This chain links TRBV11-2 with TRBJ2-7; no reliable D call. In germline, CDR1 is SGHAT, CDR2 FQNNGV. The ends were cut back, 1 base at V and 0 bases at J, with 7 bases in the middle. CDR3 length equals 14 residues. The CDR3 DNA reads as TGTGCCAGCAGCTTAGGGTACGGCTCCTACGAGCAGTACTTC. Its translation: CASSLGYGSYEQYF.

A word on this clonotype: One end of the junction varies from germline; a read error may be responsible. The chain joins TRBV6-5 to TRBJ1-1; D is unresolved. This CDR3 has 12 amino acids. Germline-derived CDR1 and CDR2 are MNHEY and SVGAGI. CDR3 bases: TGTGCCAGCAGTTACGGGAACGCTGAAGCTTTCTTT. Protein product: CASSYGNAEAFF.

This clonotype was seen a few times. The rearrangement links TRBV6-2 or TRBV6-3 to TRBJ1-4; 12 bases fit TRBD1. V dropped 4 bases and J dropped 8; count of bases not matched to a gene: 8. Germline V gene data show CDR1 as MNHEY and CDR2 as SVGEGT. The CDR3 length is 16 residues. CDR3 sequence: CASSSFGTGGGEKLFF. CDR3 nucleotide sequence: TGTGCCAGCAGTTCCTTCGGGACAGGGGGCGGAGAAAAACTGTTTTTT.